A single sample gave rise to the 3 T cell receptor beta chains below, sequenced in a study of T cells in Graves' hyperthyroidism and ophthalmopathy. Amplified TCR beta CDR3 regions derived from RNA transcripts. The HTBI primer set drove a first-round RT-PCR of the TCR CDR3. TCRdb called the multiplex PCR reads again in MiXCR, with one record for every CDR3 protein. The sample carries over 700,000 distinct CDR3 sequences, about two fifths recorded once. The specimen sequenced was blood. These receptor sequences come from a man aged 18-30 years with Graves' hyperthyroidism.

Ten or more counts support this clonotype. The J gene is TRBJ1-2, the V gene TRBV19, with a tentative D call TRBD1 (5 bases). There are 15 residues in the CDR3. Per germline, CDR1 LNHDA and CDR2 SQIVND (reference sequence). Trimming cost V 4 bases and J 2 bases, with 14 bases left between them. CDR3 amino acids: CASSTTGQLNYGYTF. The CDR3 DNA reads TGTGCCAGTAGTACGACGGGGCAGCTCAACTATGGCTACACCTTC.

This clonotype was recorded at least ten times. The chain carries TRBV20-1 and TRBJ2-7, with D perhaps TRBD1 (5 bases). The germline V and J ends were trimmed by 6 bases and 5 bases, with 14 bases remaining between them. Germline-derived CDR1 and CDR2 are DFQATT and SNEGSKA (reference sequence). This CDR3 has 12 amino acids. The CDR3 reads CSAPRGGDEQYF. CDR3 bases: TGCAGTGCCCCTAGGGGCGGTGACGAGCAGTACTTC.

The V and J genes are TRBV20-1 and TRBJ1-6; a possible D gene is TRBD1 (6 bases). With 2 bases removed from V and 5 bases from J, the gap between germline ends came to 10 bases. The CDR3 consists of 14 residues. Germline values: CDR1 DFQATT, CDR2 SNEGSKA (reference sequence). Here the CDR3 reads CSARMDRDNSPLHF. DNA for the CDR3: TGCAGTGCTAGAATGGACAGAGATAATTCACCCCTCCACTTT.